This TCR beta chain was observed in a study of OX40 agonist ivuxolimab in advanced cancers. Across the whole study: Every 2 weeks, ivuxolimab was infused into the patients intravenously at between 0.01 and 10 mg/kg. Anti-PD-1, anti-PD-L1 or anti-CTLA-4 therapy given earlier was allowed, and 30% to 45% had some. Of mixed ages from about 20 to 85 and averaging around 60 years, the group was approximately 84% male. Study-level findings and limits: The average count of expanded clones was higher among CD8+ T cells than among CD4+.

Repertoires were generated with immunoSEQ multiplex PCR, while TCRdb's copy carries only in-frame clones and drops some. The sample shows roughly 83,000 clones, 84% of them seen only once. Regarding this clone: Its antigen remains unidentified.

The receptor was isolated from an adult with an advanced solid tumor such as melanoma, head and neck, liver or kidney cancer. The sequencing here drew on CD4+ or CD8+ T cells sorted from blood, taken in a trial of the OX40 agonist ivuxolimab.

The CDR3 DNA sequence: TGCGCCAGCGCGAGGGGACCAGGAAACACCATATATTTT. Translation: CASARGPGNTIYF. V is TRBV5-1 and J is TRBJ1-3, with D possibly being TRBD1 (5 bases). V lost 7 bases, J lost 4 bases, and 12 bases lay in between. The CDR3 length is 13 residues. Germline loops: CDR1 SGHRS, CDR2 YFSETQ.